A selection of T cell receptor beta chains follows, all from one sample in a study of shared clonotypes between healthy human individuals. Libraries were prepared by immunoSEQ multiplex PCR; TCRdb keeps only in-frame clonotypes and omits some of them. The sample lists 1.6 million or so clones, less than 99% occurring once. The source material was naive CD4+ T cells sorted from blood. These receptors came from a man between 25 and 39 years old in good health. Each CDR3 is given with its conserved first and last residue. A D gene is named only where the DNA matches it firmly. Some rows have no size entry. The others give once, few or many, or a class for an expanded clone.

TRBJ2-7,.,TRBV7-6,.,18,TGTGCCAGCAGCTTAGCCTCCGCCGGCCCGGGCCAAAACTACGAGCAGTACTTC,CASSLASAGPGQNYEQYF
TRBJ2-2,TRBD1,TRBV5-4,.,16,TGTGCCAGCAGCTTTATGGGACAGCCGAACACCGGGGAGCTGTTTTTT,CASSFMGQPNTGELFF
TRBJ2-3,TRBD2,TRBV5-6,.,17,TGTGCCAGCAGTCCTCCTAGCGGGAGTGCTAGCACAGATACGCAGTATTTT,CASSPPSGSASTDTQYF
TRBJ2-2,TRBD2,TRBV5-6,once,19,TGTGCCAGCAGCCTCCCCGGGGGGGTAGCGGGAGTCGGGACCGGGGAGCTGTTTTTT,CASSLPGGVAGVGTGELFF
TRBJ2-1,TRBD2,TRBV19,.,13,TGTGCCAGTAGAACCGGGACTAGCAATGAGCAGTTCTTC,CASRTGTSNEQFF
TRBJ2-7,TRBD1,TRBV7-7,.,13,TGTGCCAGCAGCTTCCGGGACAGTAACGAGCAGTACTTC,CASSFRDSNEQYF
TRBJ2-1,.,TRBV11-2,.,16,TGTGCCAGCAGCCGTCCTGGGAGTCCTTTTTACAATGAGCAGTTCTTC,CASSRPGSPFYNEQFF
TRBJ2-1,.,TRBV19,.,16,TGTGCCAGTAGTATAGGGACCAGCGGGTCCTACAATGAGCAGTTCTTC,CASSIGTSGSYNEQFF
TRBJ2-6,.,TRBV28,.,16,TGTGCCAGCAATCGGACCGCGAGATCTGGGGCCAACGTCCTGACTTTC,CASNRTARSGANVLTF
TRBJ2-5,TRBD2,TRBV10-2,.,15,TGCGCCAGCAGTGATCGGGGGGGCGGTTTTGGGACCCAGTACTTC,CASSDRGGGFGTQYF
TRBJ2-7,.,TRBV15,.,16,TGTGCCACCAGCAGAGATAGCGTAGGGGCGGGATACGAGCAGTACTTC,CATSRDSVGAGYEQYF
TRBJ2-2,.,TRBV29-1,.,15,TGCAGCGCTTCAGGGGACGGGGCGAACACCGGGGAGCTGTTTTTT,CSASGDGANTGELFF
TRBJ2-1,.,TRBV18,.,14,TGTGCCAGCTCACCACTCGGGCAGAACAATGAGCAGTTCTTC,CASSPLGQNNEQFF
TRBJ2-1,TRBD2,TRBV11-2,.,17,TGTGCCAGCAGCTTAATCGGACTAGCGGGCCGCTACAATGAGCAGTTCTTC,CASSLIGLAGRYNEQFF
TRBJ2-3,TRBD2,TRBV28,.,14,TGTGCCAGCAGTTTTACCGGGACTAGAGATACGCAGTATTTT,CASSFTGTRDTQYF
TRBJ2-7,.,TRBV13,.,16,TGTGCCAGCAGCTTCTCGGGACCCTCACCCAGTAGGGAGCAGTACTTC,CASSFSGPSPSREQYF
TRBJ1-3,.,TRBV14,.,14,TGTGCCAGCAGCCAAGAATTGGGAACTGCCCGACCGTATTTT,CASSQELGTARPYF
TRBJ2-3,.,TRBV27,.,14,TGTGCCAGCAGTTTGTCCGTTGGCGATAATACGCAGTATTTT,CASSLSVGDNTQYF
TRBJ2-7,TRBD2,TRBV7-9,.,16,TGTGCCAGCAGCTTTCGACTAGCGGGAGTCAACTACGAGCAGTACTTC,CASSFRLAGVNYEQYF
TRBJ1-2,TRBD1,TRBV29-1,.,14,TGCAGCGTCAAGGGGACAGAAGATAACTATGGCTACACCTTC,CSVKGTEDNYGYTF
TRBJ2-3,.,TRBV7-2,.,15,TGTGCCAGCACCACAGGTTCGGTTAGCACAGATACGCAGTATTTT,CASTTGSVSTDTQYF
TRBJ2-3,.,TRBV10-3,.,16,TGTGCCATCAGTGAGAGAAGGGGTGGGGCCACAGATACGCAGTATTTT,CAISERRGGATDTQYF
TRBJ1-1,.,TRBV6-1,.,13,TGTGCCAGTGGGCGGGCTAGGAACACTGAAGCTTTCTTT,CASGRARNTEAFF
TRBJ2-3,.,TRBV12-5,.,15,TGTGCTAGTGGTTTGGTACTTGGCAGAACAGATACGCAGTATTTT,CASGLVLGRTDTQYF
TRBJ1-1,.,TRBV6-1,.,14,TGTGCCAGCAGTGGGCTACAGGGCGGTGGTGAAGCTTTCTTT,CASSGLQGGGEAFF
TRBJ2-1,TRBD2,TRBV4-1,.,18,TGCGCCAGCAGCCAAGATTCGGGTGCGGGAGGGATCTACAATGAGCAGTTCTTC,CASSQDSGAGGIYNEQFF
TRBJ2-1,TRBD1,TRBV11-3,.,15,TGTGCCAGCAGCTTGGACAGGGTAGTCTACAATGAGCAGTTCTTC,CASSLDRVVYNEQFF
TRBJ2-3,TRBD2,TRBV10-1,.,14,TGCGCCAGCAGAGCGGGATACAAAGCAGATACGCAGTATTTT,CASRAGYKADTQYF
TRBJ1-2,.,TRBV5-1,once,14,TGCGCCAGCAGCTCGGGTCCGGGACTAACCTCCTACACCTTC,CASSSGPGLTSYTF
TRBJ2-7,.,TRBV15,.,16,TGTGCCACCAGCAGAGGGTACAGGGTAGAGACCTCCGAGCAGTACTTC,CATSRGYRVETSEQYF
TRBJ2-1,TRBD2,TRBV11-3,.,16,TGTGCCAGCAGCTTAGGCCTAGCGGGAGAGGTCAATGAGCAGTTCTTC,CASSLGLAGEVNEQFF
TRBJ1-1,TRBD1,TRBV5-1,.,15,TGCGCCAGCAGCGCGCTACAGGGGGGTGCCACTGAAGCTTTCTTT,CASSALQGGATEAFF
TRBJ2-7,TRBD1,TRBV7-9,.,16,TGTGCCAGCAGCTTACCCAGGACAGGGAGCTCCTACGAGCAGTACTTC,CASSLPRTGSSYEQYF
TRBJ2-2,TRBD2,TRBV15,.,17,TGTGCCACCAGCAGAGGACTAGCGGGAGGACCGTTTGGGGAGCTGTTTTTT,CATSRGLAGGPFGELFF
TRBJ2-7,.,TRBV2,.,12,TGTGCCAGCAGGGGACAAGCCTACGAGCAGTACTTC,CASRGQAYEQYF
TRBJ2-7,.,TRBV11-2,once,16,TGTGCCAGCAGCCGAACCTTGGGGTTAAGCTCCTACGAGCAGTACTTC,CASSRTLGLSSYEQYF
TRBJ1-5,TRBD1,TRBV19,.,17,TGTGCCAGTAGTCGTCCAGACAGGGGAGGAAGCAATCAGCCCCAGCATTTT,CASSRPDRGGSNQPQHF
TRBJ2-5,.,TRBV29-1,.,13,TGCAGCGTTGAAGAGAGGTTTGGGGAGACCCAGTACTTC,CSVEERFGETQYF
TRBJ1-5,.,TRBV18,.,14,TGTGCCAGCTCACCATCTGGCAAATCACAGCCCCAGCATTTT,CASSPSGKSQPQHF
TRBJ2-2,.,TRBV10-3,once,14,TGTGCCACCGCGGGACACAGCAACACCGGGGAGCTGTTTTTT,CATAGHSNTGELFF
TRBJ1-2,.,TRBV27,.,14,TGTGCCAGCAGTTCCGGCTGGGCTAACTATGGCTACACCTTC,CASSSGWANYGYTF
TRBJ2-7,TRBD1,TRBV18,.,16,TGTGCCAGCTCACCCCGGGGAGCAGGGGGATCTTACGAGCAGTACTTC,CASSPRGAGGSYEQYF
TRBJ2-3,.,TRBV18,.,13,TGTGCCAGCGCTACTAGTTCATCAGATACGCAGTATTTT,CASATSSSDTQYF
TRBJ2-7,TRBD1,TRBV7-9,.,12,TGTGCCAGCAGCTACGGGACAGACGAGCAGTACTTC,CASSYGTDEQYF
TRBJ2-3,.,TRBV4-1,.,17,TGCGCCAGCAGCACTAACGGTTTGCGGAAACCCACAGATACGCAGTATTTT,CASSTNGLRKPTDTQYF
TRBJ1-3,.,TRBV27,.,15,TGTGCCAGCAGGGGACCCAGGGTCTCTGGAAACACCATATATTTT,CASRGPRVSGNTIYF
TRBJ2-3,.,TRBV9,.,15,TGTGCCAGCACTTTCTGCGGGGTAATCACAGATACGCAGTATTTT,CASTFCGVITDTQYF